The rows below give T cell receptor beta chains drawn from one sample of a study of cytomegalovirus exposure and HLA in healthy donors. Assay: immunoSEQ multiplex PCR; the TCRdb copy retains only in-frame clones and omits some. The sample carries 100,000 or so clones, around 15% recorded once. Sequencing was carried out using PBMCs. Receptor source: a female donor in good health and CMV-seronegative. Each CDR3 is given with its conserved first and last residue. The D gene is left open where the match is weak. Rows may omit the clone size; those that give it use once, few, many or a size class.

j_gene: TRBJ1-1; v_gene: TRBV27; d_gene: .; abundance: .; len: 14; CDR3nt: TGTGCCAGCAAATATGTGGGGGGGAACACTGAAGCTTTCTTT; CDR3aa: CASKYVGGNTEAFF
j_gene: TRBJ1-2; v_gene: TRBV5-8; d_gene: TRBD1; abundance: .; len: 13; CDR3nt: TGTGCCAGCAGCTACGACACAGGGGATGGCTACACCTTC; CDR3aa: CASSYDTGDGYTF
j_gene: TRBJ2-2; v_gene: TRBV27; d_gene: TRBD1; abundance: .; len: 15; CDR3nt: TGTGCCAGCAGTGCGCGGACAGGGGAAGCCGGGGAGCTGTTTTTT; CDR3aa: CASSARTGEAGELFF
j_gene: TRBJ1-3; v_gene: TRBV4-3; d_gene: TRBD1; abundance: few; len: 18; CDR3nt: TGCGCCAGCAGCCAGAGCAGACAGGGCCCCTACTCTGGAAACACCATATATTTT; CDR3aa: CASSQSRQGPYSGNTIYF
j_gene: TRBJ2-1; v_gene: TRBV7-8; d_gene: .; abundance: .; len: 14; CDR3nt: TGTGCCAGCAGCCGGGGGAGCTCCTACAATGAGCAGTTCTTC; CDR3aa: CASSRGSSYNEQFF
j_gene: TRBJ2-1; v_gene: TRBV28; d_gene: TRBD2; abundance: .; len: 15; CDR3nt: TGTGCCAGCAGTTTACCTAGCGGGAGGTTGGATGAGCAGTTCTTC; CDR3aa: CASSLPSGRLDEQFF
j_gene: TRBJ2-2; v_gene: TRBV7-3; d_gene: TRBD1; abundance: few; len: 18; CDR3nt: TGTGCCAGCAGTTACTTGGGACAGGGGTCTTTCAACACCGGGGAGCTGTTTTTT; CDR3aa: CASSYLGQGSFNTGELFF
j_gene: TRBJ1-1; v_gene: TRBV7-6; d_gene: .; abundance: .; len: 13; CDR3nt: TGTGCCAGCAGCTTAGCGGGGGCCGCTGAAGCTTTCTTT; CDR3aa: CASSLAGAAEAFF
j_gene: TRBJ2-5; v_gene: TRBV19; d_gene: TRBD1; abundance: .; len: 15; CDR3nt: TGTGCCAGTAGTGCCCCAGGGGGCGGTCTGGAGACCCAGTACTTC; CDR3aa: CASSAPGGGLETQYF
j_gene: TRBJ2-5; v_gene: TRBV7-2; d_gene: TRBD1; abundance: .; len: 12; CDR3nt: TGTGCCAGCAGGACAGGGTTAGAGACCCAGTACTTC; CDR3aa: CASRTGLETQYF
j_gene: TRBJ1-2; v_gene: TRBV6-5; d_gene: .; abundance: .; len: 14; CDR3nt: TGTGCCAGCAGTCAACGGGTCCACTCCTATGGCTACACCTTC; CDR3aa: CASSQRVHSYGYTF
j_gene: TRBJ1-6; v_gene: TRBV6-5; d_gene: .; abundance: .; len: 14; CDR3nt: TGTGCCAGCAGTTACGACACCTATAATTCACCCCTCCACTTT; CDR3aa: CASSYDTYNSPLHF
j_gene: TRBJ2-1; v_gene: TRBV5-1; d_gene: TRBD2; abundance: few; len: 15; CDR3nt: TGCGCCAGCGGATTCTCGACTAGCGCCTACAATGAGCAGTTCTTC; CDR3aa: CASGFSTSAYNEQFF
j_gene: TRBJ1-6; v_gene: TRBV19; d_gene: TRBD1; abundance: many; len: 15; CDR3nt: TGTGCCAGTAGACCGACAGGGGCCGAGAATTCACCCCTCCACTTT; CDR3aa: CASRPTGAENSPLHF
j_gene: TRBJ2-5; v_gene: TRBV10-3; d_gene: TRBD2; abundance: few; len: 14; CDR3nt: TGTGCCATCAGTGATTCCGGGGGGAAAGAGACCCAGTACTTC; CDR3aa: CAISDSGGKETQYF
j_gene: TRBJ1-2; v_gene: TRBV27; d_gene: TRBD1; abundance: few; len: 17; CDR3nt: TGTGCCAGCAGTTTAGGGACAGGCATCTCCTCCTCCTATGGCTACACCTTC; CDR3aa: CASSLGTGISSSYGYTF
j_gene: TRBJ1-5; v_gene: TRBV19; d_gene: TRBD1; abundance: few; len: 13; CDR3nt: TGTGCCAGTAATAAGGACAGGGATCAGCCCCAGCATTTT; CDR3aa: CASNKDRDQPQHF
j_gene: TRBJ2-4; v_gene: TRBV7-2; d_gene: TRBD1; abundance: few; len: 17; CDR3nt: TGTGCCAGCAGCAACCAGCCAGCGACAGGGGCCAAAAACATTCAGTACTTC; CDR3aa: CASSNQPATGAKNIQYF
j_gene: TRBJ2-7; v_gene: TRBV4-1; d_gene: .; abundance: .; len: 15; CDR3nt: TGCGCCAGCAGCCAAGACCCCGGGGTATACTACGAGCAGTACTTC; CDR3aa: CASSQDPGVYYEQYF
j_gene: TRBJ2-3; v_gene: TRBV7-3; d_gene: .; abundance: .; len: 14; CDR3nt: TGTGCCAGCGGCAGGCGGGGCGGCAGGGATACGCAGTATTTT; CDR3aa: CASGRRGGRDTQYF
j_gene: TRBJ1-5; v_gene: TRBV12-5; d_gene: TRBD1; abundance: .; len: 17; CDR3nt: TGTGCTAGTGGATGTCCGGACAGGGTGGAGAGCAATCAGCCCCAGCATTTT; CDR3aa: CASGCPDRVESNQPQHF
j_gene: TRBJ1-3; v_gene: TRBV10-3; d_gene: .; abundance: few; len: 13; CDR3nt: TGTGCCATTTCACAGGGAAACGGAAACACCATATATTTT; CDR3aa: CAISQGNGNTIYF
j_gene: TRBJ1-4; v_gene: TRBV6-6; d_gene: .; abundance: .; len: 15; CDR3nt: TGTGCCTCAGTAAAACAGGACGCAACTAATGAAAAACTGTTTTTT; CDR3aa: CASVKQDATNEKLFF
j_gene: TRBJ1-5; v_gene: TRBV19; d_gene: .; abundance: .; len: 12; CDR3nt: TGTGCCAGTAGTATAGAATCTAAGCCCCAGCATTTT; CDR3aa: CASSIESKPQHF
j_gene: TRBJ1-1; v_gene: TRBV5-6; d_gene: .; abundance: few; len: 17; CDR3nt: TGTGCCAGCAACCCTCCCGGGAGGAGACAATTGAACACTGAAGCTTTCTTT; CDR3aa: CASNPPGRRQLNTEAFF
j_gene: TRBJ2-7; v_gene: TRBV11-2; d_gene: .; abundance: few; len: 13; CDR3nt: TGTGCCAGCAGCTTAGGCCTAGCTAGCGAGCAGTACTTC; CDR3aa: CASSLGLASEQYF
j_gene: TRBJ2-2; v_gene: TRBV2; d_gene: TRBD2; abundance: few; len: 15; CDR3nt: TGTGCCAGCAGTGAATTTAGCGGGGGGGACGTGGAGCTGTTTTTT; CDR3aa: CASSEFSGGDVELFF
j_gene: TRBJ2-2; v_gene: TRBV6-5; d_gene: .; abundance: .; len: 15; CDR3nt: TGTGCCAGCAGTTACTCAGGGAGGAACACCGGGGAGCTGTTTTTT; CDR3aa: CASSYSGRNTGELFF
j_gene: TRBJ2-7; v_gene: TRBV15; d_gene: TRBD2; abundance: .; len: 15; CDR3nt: TGTGCCACCAGCAGAGAAGGAGCGGGAGGGTACGAGCAGTACTTC; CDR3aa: CATSREGAGGYEQYF
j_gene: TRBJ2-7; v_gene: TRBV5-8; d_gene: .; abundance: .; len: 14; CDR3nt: TGTGCCAGCAGCCTAACGCAGGAGGACTACGAGCAGTACTTC; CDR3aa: CASSLTQEDYEQYF
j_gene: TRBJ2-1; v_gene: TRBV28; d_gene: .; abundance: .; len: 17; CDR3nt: TGTGCCAGCAGTTTCATTGGACAGCCGGACTCCTACAATGAGCAGTTCTTC; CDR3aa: CASSFIGQPDSYNEQFF
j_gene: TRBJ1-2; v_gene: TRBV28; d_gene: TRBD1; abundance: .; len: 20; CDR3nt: TGTGCCAGCAGTCCCATGGGGGTGGGAGGGACAGGCCCTTCAAACTATGGCTACACCTTC; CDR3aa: CASSPMGVGGTGPSNYGYTF
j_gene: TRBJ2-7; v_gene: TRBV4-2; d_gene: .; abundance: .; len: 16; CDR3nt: TGTGCCAGCAGCCAAGATGCTGGGCCGAGCTCCTACGAGCAGTACTTC; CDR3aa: CASSQDAGPSSYEQYF
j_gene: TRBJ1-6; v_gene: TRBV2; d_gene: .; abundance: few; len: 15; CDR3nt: TGTGCCAGCAGTGAACGTCAACAGGGTAATTCACCCCTCCACTTT; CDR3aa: CASSERQQGNSPLHF
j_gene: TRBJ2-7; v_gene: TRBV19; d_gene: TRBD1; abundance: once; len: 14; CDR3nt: TGTGCCAGTAGTGGGGGACAGATTTTTTACGAGCAGTACTTC; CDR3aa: CASSGGQIFYEQYF
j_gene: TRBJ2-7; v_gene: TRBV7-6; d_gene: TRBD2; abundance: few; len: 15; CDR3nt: TGTGCCAGCGGAAAGATAGGGACTAGTTCGTCCGAGCAGTACTTC; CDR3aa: CASGKIGTSSSEQYF
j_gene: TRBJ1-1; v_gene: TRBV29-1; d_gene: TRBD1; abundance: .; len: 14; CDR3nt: TGCAGCGAACGCCGGGACAGGGTTGGAACTGAAGCTTTCTTT; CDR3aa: CSERRDRVGTEAFF
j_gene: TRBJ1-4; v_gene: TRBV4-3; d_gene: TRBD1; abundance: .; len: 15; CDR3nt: TGCGCCAGCAGCCAAGATTGGGGACAGGGGGAAAAACTGTTTTTT; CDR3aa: CASSQDWGQGEKLFF
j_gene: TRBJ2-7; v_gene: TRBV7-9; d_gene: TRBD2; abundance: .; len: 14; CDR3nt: TGTGCCAGCAGCTCAAGCGGGGGGGCCTACGAGCAGTACTTC; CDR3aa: CASSSSGGAYEQYF
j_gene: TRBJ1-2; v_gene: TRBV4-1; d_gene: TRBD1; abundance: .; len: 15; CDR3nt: TGCGCCAGCAGCCATGGGACAGGGGACCACTATGGCTACACCTTC; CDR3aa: CASSHGTGDHYGYTF
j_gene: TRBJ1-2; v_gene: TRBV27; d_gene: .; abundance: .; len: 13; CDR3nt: TGTGCCAGCGGTACACCCATCGGGTATGGCTACACCTTC; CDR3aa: CASGTPIGYGYTF
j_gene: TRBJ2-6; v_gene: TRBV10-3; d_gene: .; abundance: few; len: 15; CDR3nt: TGTGCCATCAGTGTACAAGTCTCTGGGGCCAACGTCCTGACTTTC; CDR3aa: CAISVQVSGANVLTF
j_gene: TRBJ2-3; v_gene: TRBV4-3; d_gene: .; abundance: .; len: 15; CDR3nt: TGCGCCAGCAGCCTGACCACGGGTATTACAGATACGCAGTATTTT; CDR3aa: CASSLTTGITDTQYF
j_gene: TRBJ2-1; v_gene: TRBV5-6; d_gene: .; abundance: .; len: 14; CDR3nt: TGTGCCAGCAGCTTGGGATCGTTTAATCGGGAGCAGTTCTTC; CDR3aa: CASSLGSFNREQFF
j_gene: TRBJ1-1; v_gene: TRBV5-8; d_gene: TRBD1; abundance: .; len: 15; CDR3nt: TGTGCCAGCAGCCAGCCCCACAGGGGAACCACTGAAGCTTTCTTT; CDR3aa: CASSQPHRGTTEAFF
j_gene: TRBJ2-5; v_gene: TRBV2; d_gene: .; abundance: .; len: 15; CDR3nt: TGTGCCACTGGGGGGGCAGGGCCTCCCCAAGAGACCCAGTACTTC; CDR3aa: CATGGAGPPQETQYF
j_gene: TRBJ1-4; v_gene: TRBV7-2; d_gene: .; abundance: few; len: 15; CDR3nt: TGTGCCAGCAGCTTAGCTGCGGGAGCTAATGAAAAACTGTTTTTT; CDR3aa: CASSLAAGANEKLFF
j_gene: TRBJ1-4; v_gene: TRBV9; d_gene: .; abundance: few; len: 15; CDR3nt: TGTGCCAGCAGCGTAGGGCCCGACTCGAAAGAAAAACTGTTTTTT; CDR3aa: CASSVGPDSKEKLFF
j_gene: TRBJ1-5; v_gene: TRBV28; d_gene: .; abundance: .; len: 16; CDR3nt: TGTGCCAGCAGCCGGCCCCTGCGGGGAGTCAATCAGCCCCAGCATTTT; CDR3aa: CASSRPLRGVNQPQHF
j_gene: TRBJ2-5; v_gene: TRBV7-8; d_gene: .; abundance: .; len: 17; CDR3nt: TGTGCCAGCAGCTTACTGGGGAGGGTCAGGGGTCAGCAGTCCCAGTACTTC; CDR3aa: CASSLLGRVRGQQSQYF
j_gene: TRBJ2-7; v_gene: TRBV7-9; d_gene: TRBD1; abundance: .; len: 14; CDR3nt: TGTGCCAGCAGCGCCCGGGACAGTTACTACGAGCAGTACTTC; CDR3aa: CASSARDSYYEQYF
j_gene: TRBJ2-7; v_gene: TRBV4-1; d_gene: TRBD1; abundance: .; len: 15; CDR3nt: TGCGCCAGCAGCCAATGGGACAGGGGTTCCTACGAGCAGTACTTC; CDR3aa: CASSQWDRGSYEQYF
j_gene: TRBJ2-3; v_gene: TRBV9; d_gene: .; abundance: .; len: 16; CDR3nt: TGTGCCAGCAGCACAACTACAGGGACGGGTCCAGATACGCAGTATTTT; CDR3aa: CASSTTTGTGPDTQYF
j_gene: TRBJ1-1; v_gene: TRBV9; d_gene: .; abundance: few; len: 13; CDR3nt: TGTGCCAGCAGCGCTGATTGGGGCGGTGAAGCTTTCTTT; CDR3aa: CASSADWGGEAFF
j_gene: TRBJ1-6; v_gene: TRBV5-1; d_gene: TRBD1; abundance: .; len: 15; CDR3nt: TGCGCCAGCAGCGCCACCGGGACAGGGAATTCACCCCTCCACTTT; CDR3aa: CASSATGTGNSPLHF